Presented here are 7 T cell receptor beta chains from one specimen sequenced in a study of blood T cell repertoires in COVID-19. Produced via immunoSEQ multiplex PCR; TCRdb's table is partial and in-frame only. The data show some 46,000 clones, roughly 86% seen once. What was sequenced was peripheral blood. The receptors derive from a man aged 55 to 70 with active COVID-19.

The genes are TRBV13 and TRBJ1-1; 9 bases agree with TRBD1. The length of the CDR3 is 16 residues. Germline-derived CDR1 and CDR2 are PRHDT and FYEKMQ (reference sequence). The ends lost 5 bases at V and 1 base at J; junction bases unmatched: 8. CDR3 coding DNA: TGTGCCAGCAGCCCTGGGACAGGGCGAGGGAACACTGAAGCTTTCTTT. Translating it yields CASSPGTGRGNTEAFF.

The chain has TRBV5-4 and TRBJ2-6, with D perhaps TRBD2 (5 bases). V was cut by 0 bases and J by 1 base, with 11 bases left in between. CDR3 size: 17 residues. Germline V lookup: CDR1 SGHNT, CDR2 YYREEE (reference sequence). The DNA of the CDR3 is TGTGCCAGCAGCTTGGCCCTCACTAGTTCTGGGGCCAACGTCCTGACTTTC. Amino acid sequence: CASSLALTSSGANVLTF.

This clone appeared once. This chain links TRBV19 with TRBJ2-3; perhaps TRBD1 as D (6 bases). Germline assignment: CDR1 LNHDA and CDR2 SQIVND (reference sequence). The CDR3 has 14 amino acids. Between the trimmed V and J ends, which lost 5 bases and 2 bases, there was a span of 11 bases. This chain's CDR3 is CASSRDTFTDTQYF. CDR3 DNA: TGTGCCAGTAGTCGGGACACTTTCACAGATACGCAGTATTTT.

J is TRBJ1-3 and V is TRBV28; 7 bases line up with TRBD1. CDR1 MDHEN and CDR2 SYDVKM come from the germline V gene. J was trimmed by 0 bases and V by 6 bases; bases with no gene match: 8. The CDR3 has 16 amino acids. CDR3 protein: CASRQGTASSGNTIYF. The CDR3 region has the DNA TGTGCCAGCAGACAAGGGACAGCCAGCTCTGGAAACACCATATATTTT.

The chain couples TRBV6-5 to TRBJ2-7; the match to TRBD2 covers 11 bases. Losses at the gene ends were 2 bases for V and 3 bases for J; bases not matched to a gene: 6. The CDR3 loop spans 16 amino acids. CDR1 MNHEY and CDR2 SVGAGI come from the germline V gene. CDR3 nucleotides: TGTGCCAGCAGTTACGGGACTAGCGGTAGAAACTACGAGCAGTACTTC. Protein product: CASSYGTSGRNYEQYF.

This clone was picked up one time. J is TRBJ2-7 and V is TRBV27; unclear D gene. The length of the CDR3 is 12 residues. V shed 6 bases and J shed 6 bases, with 12 bases lying between them. Germline CDR1 is MNHEY and CDR2 is SMNVEV (reference sequence). The DNA of the CDR3 is TGTGCCAGCAGGGTTCCCATGAGCGAGCAGTACTTC. Its protein product is CASRVPMSEQYF.

V usage is TRBV7-8 and J usage is TRBJ1-5, with no clear D. The CDR3 loop spans 15 amino acids. The V gene's germline CDR1 is SGHVS and CDR2 FQNEAQ. Trimming removed 1 base at V and 4 bases at J, with 11 bases between. For the CDR3, the DNA is TGTGCCAGCAGCTTAGGGCAGACAATAAATCAGCCCCAGCATTTT. Its protein is CASSLGQTINQPQHF.